These 5 T cell receptor beta chains were sequenced from one sample in a study of T cell responses to AZD1222 COVID-19 vaccine. The protocol was immunoSEQ multiplex PCR, while the TCRdb copy is restricted to in-frame clones and leaves out a portion. Of approximately 97,000 clones listed, approximately 88% were seen once; the top ten hold about 18%. The sample here was peripheral blood, taken on day 0 of AZD1222 vaccination. The receptors were gathered from an adult in good health.

This clone was seen once. The rearrangement links TRBV28 to TRBJ2-1; D may match TRBD1 or TRBD2 (5 bases each). Germline values: CDR1 MDHEN, CDR2 SYDVKM. CDR3 length: 15 amino acids. V was clipped by 6 bases and J by 12 bases, with 24 bases between them. CDR3 coding DNA: TGTGCCAGCAGGGCCCCCGGGACCGGGACGGGCCGGCAGTTCTTC. The encoded protein is CASRAPGTGTGRQFF.

This clone was counted a single time. The chain joins TRBV13 to TRBJ1-1; a weak D match, TRBD1 (5 bases). Looked up from germline, CDR1 is PRHDT and CDR2 is FYEKMQ (reference sequence). The CDR3 length is 13 residues. Trimming removed 5 bases from V and 3 bases from J, with 10 bases in between. CDR3 nucleotides: TGTGCCAGCAGCCCAGGGATGGACACTGAAGCTTTCTTT. Translated: CASSPGMDTEAFF.

This rearrangement joins TRBV2 to TRBJ1-2; D ambiguous. The CDR3 contains 14 residues. The V and J ends lost 10 bases and 7 bases respectively, with 22 bases between them. CDR1 and CDR2 from the germline V gene are SNHLY and FYNNEI. The CDR3 is CATTRAPSVGGYTF. DNA for the CDR3: TGTGCCACCACCCGCGCCCCATCGGTAGGTGGCTACACCTTC.

This chain uses TRBV6-2 or TRBV6-3 with TRBJ1-2, with D uncertain. The CDR3 runs 15 residues. Germline CDR1 and CDR2: MNHEY and SVGEGT. V dropped 4 bases and J dropped 4 bases, with 16 bases sitting between them. The CDR3 bases are TGTGCCAGCAGTTCCCCGGTATTGACCGGCTATGGCTACACCTTC. Protein product: CASSSPVLTGYGYTF.

The rearrangement joins TRBV13 to TRBJ2-2; D is unresolved. This CDR3 is 13 amino acids long. Germline lookup yields CDR1 PRHDT and CDR2 FYEKMQ (reference sequence). Trimming shortened V by 5 bases and J by 4 bases, and 8 bases separated the two germline ends. CDR3 sequence reads: CASSKLLTGELFF. CDR3 in DNA: TGTGCCAGCAGCAAACTACTCACCGGGGAGCTGTTTTTT.